The 9 T cell receptor beta chains listed next were all sequenced from one sample in a study of control samples from healthy donors and cancer patients. Profiling relied on immunoSEQ multiplex PCR, and the TCRdb table lists in-frame clones only, not all of them. The table has over 75,000 clones, around four fifths seen once. Sequenced: blood. These receptors all come from a man aged 25-45 years in good health.

The V and J genes are TRBV30 and TRBJ1-3; D uncertain. The CDR3 runs to 15 residues. In germline, CDR1 is GTSNPN, CDR2 SVGIG (reference sequence). Trimming took 0 bases from V and 0 from J, leaving 9 bases between them. CDR3 DNA sequence: TGTGCCTGGAGTGTACCGCTCAGCTCTGGAAACACCATATATTTT. Amino acids: CAWSVPLSSGNTIYF.

The chain is built from TRBV7-3 and TRBJ1-5; the D gene is possibly TRBD1 (5 bases). V lost 2 bases and J lost 5, with 7 bases in between. The CDR3 sequence is 13 residues long. The V gene's germline CDR1 is SGHTA and CDR2 FQGTGA. CDR3 residues: CASSLSGDQPQHF. CDR3 DNA: TGTGCCAGCAGCTTATCGGGGGATCAGCCCCAGCATTTT.

The chain is built from TRBV5-1 and TRBJ2-1; D ambiguous. The CDR3 is 11 amino acids. Germline V CDR1 and CDR2: SGHRS, YFSETQ. The V end was cut by 1 base, the J end by 8 bases, with 4 bases between. The CDR3 DNA reads TGCGCCAGCAGCTTGAGTCATGAGCAGTTCTTC. It is translated as CASSLSHEQFF.

The chain couples TRBV9 to TRBJ1-6, with no clear D. The V gene lost 0 bases and the J gene lost 12 bases, with 10 bases spanning the gap. From germline, CDR1 is SGDLS and CDR2 YYNGEE. This CDR3 has 13 residues. The CDR3 DNA reads TGTGCCAGCAGCGTAGATGGAAGGGAACCCCTCCACTTT. Translating gives CASSVDGREPLHF.

In its sample, this clone was seen once. The J gene is TRBJ1-2, the V gene TRBV11-1; 9 bases are shared with TRBD1. Looked up from germline, CDR1 is SGHAT and CDR2 is FQDESV (reference sequence). After removal of 4 bases from V and 5 bases from J, the junction contained 5 bases not matched to a gene. CDR3 length: 14 residues. CDR3 residues: CASSSGQGMYGYTF. CDR3 coding DNA: TGTGCCAGCAGCTCTGGACAGGGGATGTATGGCTACACCTTC.

The chain employs TRBV6-5 and TRBJ1-5; perhaps TRBD1 as D (5 bases). The CDR3 spans 14 residues. The germline V gene has CDR1 MNHEY and CDR2 SVGAGI. V was trimmed by 6 bases and J by 1 base, leaving 10 bases between them. CDR3 sequence: CASSTGLSNQPQHF. The CDR3 DNA reads TGTGCCAGCAGCACAGGACTGAGCAATCAGCCCCAGCATTTT.

This clone was counted between two and nine times. The chain joins TRBV10-1 to TRBJ1-1; D unresolved. V was trimmed by 0 bases and J by 1 base, leaving 15 bases between them. Looked up from germline, CDR1 is WNHNN and CDR2 is SYGVQD (reference sequence). The CDR3 totals 17 residues. The CDR3 region is CASSESKAGLANTEAFF. The CDR3 nucleotides read TGCGCCAGCAGTGAGTCGAAGGCAGGTCTGGCGAACACTGAAGCTTTCTTT.

The chain has TRBV3-1 (or the pseudogene TRBV3-2) and TRBJ1-3, with D maybe TRBD1 (5 bases). The CDR3 length is 17 residues. Germline-derived CDR1 and CDR2 are LGHDT and YNNKEL (reference sequence). Trimming left V 2 bases short and J 0 bases short, with 14 bases between. CDR3 in amino acids: CASSQRQRLSSGNTIYF. Written as DNA, the CDR3 is TGTGCCAGCAGCCAACGACAGAGACTTAGCTCTGGAAACACCATATATTTT.

The chain uses TRBV5-1 and TRBJ2-7; TRBD2 matches at 15 bases. This CDR3 region has 20 residues. With V trimmed by 4 bases and J by 0 bases, 14 bases remained unmatched. Germline V gene sequence: CDR1 SGHRS, CDR2 YFSETQ. The CDR3 loop is CASSLGTSGGTVPSSYEQYF. CDR3 DNA sequence: TGCGCCAGCAGCCTGGGGACTAGCGGGGGGACAGTGCCGAGCTCCTACGAGCAGTACTTC.